The clone carrying this T cell receptor (beta chain) turned up a few times. Its antigen is still unknown. The PCR had 60 Vbeta and 13 Jbeta primers. TCRdb's table, derived via immunoSEQ multiplex PCR, lists solely in-frame clones and lacks some. Here the sample spans 95,000 or so clones, about three quarters being singletons. This sample is part of a study of cytomegalovirus exposure and HLA in healthy donors. Looking at the study overall: When 300 to 500 donors were genotyped, 81% of them were found to fall in the Caucasian-associated ancestry cluster. Study outcomes and limitations: A list of around 150 TCR beta chains associated with cytomegalovirus was given.

CDR3 length: 14 residues. The germline V gene encodes CDR1 SGHVS and CDR2 FQNEAQ. V shed 6 bases, J shed 6 bases, and the junction held 6 bases outside the gene matches. The V gene is TRBV7-8, the J gene TRBJ2-7; 12 bases match TRBD2. This TCR was sampled from a woman aged 45-60 years in good health and CMV-seropositive. Sequencing was performed on PBMCs. The CDR3 nucleotides read TGTGCCAGCAGTTTCGGACTAGCGGGAATCGAGCAGTACTTC. This sequence encodes CASSFGLAGIEQYF.